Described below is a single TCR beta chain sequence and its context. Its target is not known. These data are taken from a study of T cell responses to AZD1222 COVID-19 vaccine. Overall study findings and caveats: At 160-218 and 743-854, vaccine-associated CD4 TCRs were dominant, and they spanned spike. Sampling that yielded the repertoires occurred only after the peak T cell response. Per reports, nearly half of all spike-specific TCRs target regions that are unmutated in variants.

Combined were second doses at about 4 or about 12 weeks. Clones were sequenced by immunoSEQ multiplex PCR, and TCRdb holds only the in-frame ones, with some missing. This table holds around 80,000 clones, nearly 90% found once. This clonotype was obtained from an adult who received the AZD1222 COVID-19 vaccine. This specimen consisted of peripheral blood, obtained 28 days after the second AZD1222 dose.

The CDR3 loop is CASSSWGDGYTF. The CDR3 nucleotides read TGTGCCAGCAGTTCGTGGGGGGATGGCTACACCTTC. The chain links TRBV28 to TRBJ1-2; tentatively, D is TRBD1 (5 bases). In germline, CDR1 is MDHEN, CDR2 SYDVKM. V was pared by 4 bases and J by 6 bases, with 9 bases between. This CDR3 is built from 12 residues.